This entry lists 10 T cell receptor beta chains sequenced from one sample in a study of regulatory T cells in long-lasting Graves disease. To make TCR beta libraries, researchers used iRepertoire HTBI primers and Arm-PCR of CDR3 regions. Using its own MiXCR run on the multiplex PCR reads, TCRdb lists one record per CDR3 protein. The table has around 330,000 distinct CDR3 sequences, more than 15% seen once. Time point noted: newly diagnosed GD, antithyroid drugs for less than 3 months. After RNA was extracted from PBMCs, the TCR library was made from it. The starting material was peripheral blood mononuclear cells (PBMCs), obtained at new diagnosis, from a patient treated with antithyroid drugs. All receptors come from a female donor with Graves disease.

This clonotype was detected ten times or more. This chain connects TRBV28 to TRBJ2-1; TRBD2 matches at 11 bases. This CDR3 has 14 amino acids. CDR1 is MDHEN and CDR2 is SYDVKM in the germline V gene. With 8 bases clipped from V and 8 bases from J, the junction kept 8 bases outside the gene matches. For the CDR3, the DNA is TGTGCCAGCCGAAGAGGGACTAGCGGCTATGAGCAGTTCTTC. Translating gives CASRRGTSGYEQFF.

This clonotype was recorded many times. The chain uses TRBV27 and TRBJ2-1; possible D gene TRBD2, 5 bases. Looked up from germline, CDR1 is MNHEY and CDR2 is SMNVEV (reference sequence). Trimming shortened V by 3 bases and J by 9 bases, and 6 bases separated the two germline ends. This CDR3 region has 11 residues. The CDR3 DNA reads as TGTGCCAGCAGTTTTCGGGGTGAGCAGTTCTTC. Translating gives CASSFRGEQFF.

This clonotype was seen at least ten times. CDR3 in DNA: TGTGCCACCAGTGATCCATCTCAGGGTGGGGGCTACAATGAGCAGTTCTTC. Amino acid sequence: CATSDPSQGGGYNEQFF. The chain employs TRBV24-1 and TRBJ2-1, with D perhaps given as TRBD1 or TRBD2 (5 bases each). The CDR3 loop spans 17 amino acids. Trimming pared 3 bases from V and 3 bases from J, leaving 17 bases between. Germline V gene data show CDR1 as KGHDR and CDR2 as SFDVKD.

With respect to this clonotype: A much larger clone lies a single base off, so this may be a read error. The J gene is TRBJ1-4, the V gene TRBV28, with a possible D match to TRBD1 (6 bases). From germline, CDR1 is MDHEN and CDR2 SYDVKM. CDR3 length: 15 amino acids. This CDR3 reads CASSQQQGTEEKLLF. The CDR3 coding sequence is TGTGCCAGCAGTCAGCAACAGGGTACAGAGGAAAAACTGCTTTTT.

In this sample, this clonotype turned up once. The CDR3 protein is CASRGQGAAEAFF. CDR3 sequence (DNA): TGTGCCAGCAGAGGACAGGGGGCAGCTGAAGCTTTCTTT. The V gene is TRBV2, the J gene TRBJ1-1, with 11 positions matching TRBD1. This CDR3 has 13 amino acids. Germline CDR1 is SNHLY and CDR2 is FYNNEI. V lost 6 bases, J lost 6 bases, and 3 bases stayed unmatched.

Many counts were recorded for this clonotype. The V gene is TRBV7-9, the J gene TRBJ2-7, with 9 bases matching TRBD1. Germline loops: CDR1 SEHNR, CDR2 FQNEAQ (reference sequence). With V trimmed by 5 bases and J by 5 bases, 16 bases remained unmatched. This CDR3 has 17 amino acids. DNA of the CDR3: TGTGCCAGCAGCCCGGGGTTCGGGGGGACAGGGAGGGACGAGCAGTACTTC. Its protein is CASSPGFGGTGRDEQYF.

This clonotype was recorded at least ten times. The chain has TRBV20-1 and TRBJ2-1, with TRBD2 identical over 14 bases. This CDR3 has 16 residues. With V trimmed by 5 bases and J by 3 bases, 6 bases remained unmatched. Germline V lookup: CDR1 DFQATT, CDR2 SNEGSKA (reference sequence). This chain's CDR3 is CSAGGLAGVGYNEQFF. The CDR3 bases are TGCAGTGCTGGGGGACTAGCGGGAGTTGGCTACAATGAGCAGTTCTTC.

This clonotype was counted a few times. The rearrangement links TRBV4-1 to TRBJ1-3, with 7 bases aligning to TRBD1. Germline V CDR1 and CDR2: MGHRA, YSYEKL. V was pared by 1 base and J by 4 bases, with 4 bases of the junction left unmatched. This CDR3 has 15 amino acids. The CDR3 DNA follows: TGCGCCAGCAGCCAAGTGTGGGACAGAGGAAACACCATATATTTT. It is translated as CASSQVWDRGNTIYF.

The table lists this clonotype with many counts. CDR3 loop: CASSNSHYEQYF. The DNA for the CDR3 is TGTGCCAGTAGCAACAGCCACTACGAGCAGTACTTC. This chain joins TRBV19 and TRBJ2-7; D is unclear. Per germline, CDR1 LNHDA and CDR2 SQIVND (reference sequence). This CDR3 is 12 amino acids long. Trimming shortened V by 6 bases and J by 3 bases, and 9 bases separated the two germline ends.

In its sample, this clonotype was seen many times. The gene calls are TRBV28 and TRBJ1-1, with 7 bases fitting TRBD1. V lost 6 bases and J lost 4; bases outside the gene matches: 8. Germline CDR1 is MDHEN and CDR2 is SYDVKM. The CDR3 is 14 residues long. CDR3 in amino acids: CASSVDRRGTEAFF. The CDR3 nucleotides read TGTGCCAGCAGCGTGGACAGGAGGGGCACTGAAGCTTTCTTT. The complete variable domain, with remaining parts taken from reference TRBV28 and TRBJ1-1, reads DVKVTQSSRYLVKRTGEKVFLECVQDMDHENMFWYRQDPGLGLRLIYFSYDVKMKEKGDIPEGYSVSREKKERFSLILESASTNQTSMYLCASSVDRRGTEAFFGQGTRLTVV.